This TCR beta chain appears in the sequencing data of a study of blood T cells in healthy people across ages. The donors, all healthy, were Caucasians living in Russia, aged roughly 6 to 100. Germline values: CDR1 ENHRY, CDR2 SYGVKD. This CDR3 is built from 15 residues. The V end was cut by 3 bases, the J end by 1 base, with 13 bases between. It was with a sample-barcoded 5' primer and a J-beta primer mix that a second PCR of roughly 7 to 12 cycles was run. TCRdb reprocessed the 5' RACE reads with MiXCR, giving one entry per CDR3 protein. The table lists some 1,500,000 distinct CDR3 sequences, roughly 43% of them singletons. A remark on this clonotype: The target antigen is unknown.

Study-level points and caveats: Roughly linearly, TCR beta diversity per million T cells fell as age increased.

The sequence was collected from a woman aged 18 to 35 in good health. The rearrangement links TRBV10-3 to TRBJ2-7, with D maybe TRBD2 (5 bases). The specimen was blood. CDR3 DNA: TGTGCCATCAGTGATGGATTAGCGCAATCCTACGAGCAGTACTTC. Translated, it gives CAISDGLAQSYEQYF.